The clone carrying this T cell receptor (beta chain) was seen many times. The antigen is undetermined. These data originate in a study of neurological immune-mediated disorders. Per the germline V gene, CDR1 is SNHLY and CDR2 is FYNNEI. The CDR3 loop spans 14 amino acids. J lost 1 base, V lost 9 bases, and 9 bases had no gene match. The method for making cDNA was 5'RACE, and it used 10-nucleotide random UMIs. Every sequencing run generated in excess of 160 million TCR-beta sequences. These sequences covered 15-18 subjects. TCRdb analysed the 5' RACE reads with MiXCR anew, one entry per CDR3 protein. The sample yields roughly 71,000 distinct CDR3 sequences, 3% to 5% seen once. Broader study findings: The multiple sclerosis repertoire cluster lacked an association with any feature, whether clinical or MRI. Across subjects, no CDR3 amino acid sequence appeared in expanded clones of more than one subject, a finding that suggested private repertoires in all groups.

Sequenced input: PBMCs. The V and J genes are TRBV2 and TRBJ2-7; 7 bases are a match to TRBD1. This TCR was sampled from a young man with multiple sclerosis. This chain's CDR3 is CARSLRDSSYEQYF. The CDR3 coding sequence is TGTGCCAGAAGCCTCCGGGACAGTTCCTACGAGCAGTACTTC. Full variable domain (rest looked up from reference TRBV2 and TRBJ2-7): EPEVTQTPSHQVTQMGQEVILRCVPISNHLYFYWYRQILGQKVEFLVSFYNNEISEKSEIFDDQFSVERPDGSNFTLKIRSTKLEDSAMYFCARSLRDSSYEQYFGPGTRLTVT.